This T cell receptor beta chain was identified during a study of Ad26.COV2.S vaccination and SARS-CoV-2 variants. Study-level background: Donor allocation was to the COV1001 Ad26.COV2.S trial arm.

General observations from the study: The authors reported substantial breadth in spike-specific CD8+ and CD4+ T cell responses after vaccination. Vaccinees displayed broader spike-specific TCR repertoires than placebo recipients. Total T cell responses were possibly underestimated by TCR breadth and depth analyses.

The treatment denotes: approximately 18 received Ad26.COV2.S at low or high dose, single or two shots; a few received placebo; per-sample allocation not given. Sample collection was performed on day 63 after the first vaccine or placebo injection. The method was immunoSEQ multiplex PCR; TCRdb's version includes in-frame clones alone and lacks a portion of them. The top ten hold 1.7% of the sample, which has 350,000 to 600,000 clones, 80% to 90% seen once. The V end lost 5 bases, the J end lost 0 bases, and 11 bases lay between the germline ends. Germline V CDR1 and CDR2: GTSNPN, SVGIG (reference sequence). CDR3 length: 15 amino acids. A note on this clone: As yet, its antigen is unknown.

This receptor was identified in a person aged 18 to 59 who received the Ad26.COV2.S COVID-19 vaccine or a placebo. V gene TRBV30 combines with J gene TRBJ2-6, with D possibly being TRBD1 (6 bases). The material was peripheral blood, obtained in a trial of Ad26.COV2.S vaccine versus placebo. The CDR3 sequence is CAWGGWDSGANVLTF. CDR3 DNA sequence: TGTGCCTGGGGGGGCTGGGACTCTGGGGCCAACGTCCTGACTTTC.